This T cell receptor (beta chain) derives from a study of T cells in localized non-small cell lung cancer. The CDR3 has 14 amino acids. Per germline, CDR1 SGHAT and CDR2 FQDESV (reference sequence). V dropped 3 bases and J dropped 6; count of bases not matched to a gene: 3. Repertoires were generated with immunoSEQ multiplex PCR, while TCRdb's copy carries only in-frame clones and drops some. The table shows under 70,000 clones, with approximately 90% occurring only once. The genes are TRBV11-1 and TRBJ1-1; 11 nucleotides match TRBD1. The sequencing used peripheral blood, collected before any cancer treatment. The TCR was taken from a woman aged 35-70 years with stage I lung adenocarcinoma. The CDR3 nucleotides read TGTGCCAGCAGCTTTGGACAGGGGGCATCTGAAGCTTTCTTT. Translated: CASSFGQGASEAFF. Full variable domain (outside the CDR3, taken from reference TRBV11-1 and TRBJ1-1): EAEVAQSPRYKITEKSQAVAFWCDPISGHATLYWYRQILGQGPELLVQFQDESVVDDSQLPKDRFSAERLKGVDSTLKIQPAELGDSAMYLCASSFGQGASEAFFGQGTRLTVV.